These 32 T cell receptor beta chains were sequenced from one sample in a study of beta chain features in type 1 diabetes. The isolated RNA, all of it, was reverse transcribed, so expressed TCRB transcripts were what got sequenced. Profiled with immunoSEQ multiplex PCR; TCRdb holds only in-frame clones, not every one. The sample lists 450,000 to 550,000 clones, around 28% seen once, with 0.05% to 0.07% in the top ten. The sample was naive CD4+ T cells from blood. The origin of the receptors is a man between 18 and 29 years old in good health.

This chain connects TRBV7-3 to TRBJ2-5; 7 nucleotides agree with TRBD2. After removal of 5 bases from V and 5 bases from J, the junction contained 5 bases not matched to a gene. The CDR3 has 13 residues. CDR1 is SGHTA and CDR2 is FQGTGA in the germline V gene. DNA of the CDR3: TGTGCCAGCAGCCGTGGACTAGGGGAGACCCAGTACTTC. Amino acids: CASSRGLGETQYF.

This clone was counted between two and nine times. This chain uses TRBV9 with TRBJ2-1, with 14 positions matching TRBD2. Trimming cost V 3 bases and J 4 bases; bases outside gene matches: 15. The CDR3 consists of 20 residues. CDR1 SGDLS and CDR2 YYNGEE come from the germline V gene. The CDR3 here is CASSARDLGTSGRIYNEQFF. Written as DNA, the CDR3 is TGTGCCAGCAGCGCCAGGGACCTAGGGACTAGCGGGAGAATTTACAATGAGCAGTTCTTC. Full variable domain (remainder filled in from reference TRBV9 and TRBJ2-1): DSGVTQTPKHLITATGQRVTLRCSPRSGDLSVYWYQQSLDQGLQFLIQYYNGEERAKGNILERFSAQQFPDLHSELNLSSLELGDSALYFCASSARDLGTSGRIYNEQFFGPGTRLTVL.

A few counts support this clone. This chain joins TRBV7-2 and TRBJ2-4; no clear D gene. The CDR3 runs to 12 residues. Germline loops: CDR1 SGHTA, CDR2 FQGNSA. Trimming shortened V by 3 bases and J by 8 bases, and 8 bases separated the two germline ends. The CDR3 coding sequence is TGTGCCAGCAGCTTGCCCGGACACATTCAGTACTTC. Translated: CASSLPGHIQYF.

The chain employs TRBV14 and TRBJ2-7; 10 bases line up with TRBD1. With 4 bases clipped from V and 3 bases from J, the junction kept 3 bases outside the gene matches. The V gene's germline CDR1 is SGHDN and CDR2 FVKESK. The CDR3 runs 14 residues. DNA for the CDR3: TGTGCCAGCAGCCCGCGGACAGGGGGCTACGAGCAGTACTTC. It specifies CASSPRTGGYEQYF.

In this sample, this clone turned up a few times. This sequence joins TRBV9 and TRBJ2-1; 10 nucleotides match TRBD2. Germline trimming cut 4 bases from V and 0 bases from J; bases unmatched to any gene: 16. The CDR3 contains 20 residues. Germline V lookup: CDR1 SGDLS, CDR2 YYNGEE. CDR3 coding DNA: TGTGCCAGCAGCCCGCCGGGACTAGCGATAGCCCCCACCTCCTACAATGAGCAGTTCTTC. As protein: CASSPPGLAIAPTSYNEQFF.

In its sample, this clone was seen a few times. V and J are TRBV4-2 and TRBJ2-3, with D uncertain. Germline V CDR1 and CDR2: LGHNA, YNFKEQ. V lost 5 bases to trimming and J lost 6 bases, with 12 bases between them. There are 13 residues in the CDR3. CDR3 nucleotides: TGTGCCAGCAGCACCAGAGTGGTGGATACGCAGTATTTT. Its translation: CASSTRVVDTQYF.

This clone has only a few counts. The chain links TRBV20-1 to TRBJ2-2; D call uncertain. Germline assignment: CDR1 DFQATT and CDR2 SNEGSKA (reference sequence). The length of the CDR3 is 11 residues. Between the trimmed V and J ends, which lost 5 bases and 8 bases, there was a span of 9 bases. The CDR3 sequence: CSAGSMGELFF. CDR3 DNA sequence: TGCAGTGCTGGCTCCATGGGGGAGCTGTTTTTT.

The chain is built from TRBV27 and TRBJ2-3; D not resolved. V gave up 5 bases and J gave up 2 bases, with 8 bases separating them. Germline V gives CDR1 MNHEY, CDR2 SMNVEV (reference sequence). The CDR3 spans 13 residues. The CDR3: CASSTTATDTQYF. CDR3 bases: TGTGCCAGCAGTACCACAGCCACAGATACGCAGTATTTT.

This clone was seen a handful of times. The genes are TRBV21-1 and TRBJ1-1; the D call of TRBD1 is as the table states it, not checked on the DNA. TRBV21-1 has pseudogene status. CDR3 length: 11 residues. The CDR3 bases are TGTGCCAGCAGCAATGGAGACAGGGCCCCTTGG. This translates into CASSNGDRAPW.

This clone was seen only a few times. A junction end diverges from the germline sequence, so it may reflect a read error. The CDR3 reads CASSSGTGEDF. The CDR3 nucleotides read TGTGCCAGCAGCTCCGGGACAGGGGAAGATTTT. The chain joins TRBV7-8 to TRBJ2-3; 10 positions agree with TRBD1. The CDR3 has 11 amino acids. The V gene's germline CDR1 is SGHVS and CDR2 FQNEAQ.

Comments on this clone: Additional DNA sequences in this sample encode the identical CDR3. V and J are TRBV29-1 and TRBJ2-3, with D perhaps matching TRBD2 (6 bases). V was pared by 2 bases and J by 0 bases, with 6 bases between. The CDR3 has 13 residues. The germline gives CDR1 SQVTM, CDR2 ANQGSEA. CDR3 nucleotide sequence: TGCAGCGTTGAAAGCGGGAGCACAGATACGCAGTATTTT. Translation gives CSVESGSTDTQYF.

The chain is built from TRBV7-9 and TRBJ2-3; D is possibly TRBD1 (5 bases). The germline CDR1 and CDR2 sequences are SEHNR and FQNEAQ (reference sequence). The V end was cut by 5 bases, the J end by 3 bases, with 18 bases between. This CDR3 has 16 amino acids. As DNA, the CDR3 is TGTGCCAGCAGCCCCCCGACAGCTTTCGGTACAGATACGCAGTATTTT. Translation gives CASSPPTAFGTDTQYF.

The CDR3 is CASSYRVGGTEAFF. CDR3 DNA sequence: TGTGCCAGCAGCTACAGAGTGGGAGGTACTGAAGCTTTCTTT. The chain is built from TRBV7-9 and TRBJ1-1; D remains ambiguous. CDR3 size: 14 residues. CDR1 is SEHNR, CDR2 FQNEAQ, per germline (reference sequence). The V end lost 4 bases, the J end lost 5 bases, and 14 bases lay between the germline ends.

The chain employs TRBV27 and TRBJ2-7; tentatively, D is TRBD2 (6 bases). The CDR3 runs to 14 residues. V was cut by 7 bases and J by 4 bases, with 17 bases left in between. In germline, CDR1 is MNHEY, CDR2 SMNVEV (reference sequence). The CDR3: CASTREVGSYEQYF. CDR3 DNA sequence: TGTGCCAGCACCCGCGAGGTCGGGAGTTACGAGCAGTACTTC.

This chain links TRBV29-1 with TRBJ2-1; the match to TRBD1 covers 8 bases. The germline V gene has CDR1 SQVTM and CDR2 ANQGSEA. Germline trimming cut 4 bases from V and 5 bases from J; bases unmatched to any gene: 13. CDR3 length: 16 amino acids. CDR3 sequence: CSVAGGDSRANNEQFF. The DNA for the CDR3 is TGCAGCGTTGCAGGGGGCGATAGCCGGGCCAACAATGAGCAGTTCTTC.

The sample holds a few counts of this clone. This rearrangement joins TRBV30 to TRBJ1-1, with D hard to call. The V end was cut by 4 bases, the J end by 3 bases, with 12 bases between. CDR3 length: 13 amino acids. From germline, CDR1 is GTSNPN and CDR2 SVGIG (reference sequence). The CDR3 DNA sequence: TGTGCCTGGAATAGGAGGTCGGACACTGAAGCTTTCTTT. Protein: CAWNRRSDTEAFF.

V and J are TRBV29-1 and TRBJ2-1, with D possibly matching TRBD2 (5 bases). V was cut by 8 bases and J by 1 base, with 12 bases left in between. The CDR3 covers 13 residues. The germline CDR1 and CDR2 sequences are SQVTM and ANQGSEA. The CDR3 spells CSTELVSYNEQFF. In DNA, the CDR3 is TGCAGCACTGAACTAGTTTCCTACAATGAGCAGTTCTTC.

This clone turned up a few times. This chain uses TRBV30 with TRBJ2-5; 15 nucleotides match TRBD2. V lost 5 bases, J lost 5 bases, and 0 bases stayed unmatched. The germline V gene has CDR1 GTSNPN and CDR2 SVGIG (reference sequence). The CDR3 is 13 residues long. CDR3 sequence (DNA): TGTGCCTGGGGGACTAGCGGGAGGGAGACCCAGTACTTC. This encodes CAWGTSGRETQYF.

This clone came up a few times. The chain recombines TRBV15 with TRBJ2-4, with D uncertain. Germline CDR1 is LNHNV and CDR2 is YYDKDF (reference sequence). Trimming left V 9 bases short and J 0 bases short, with 12 bases between. CDR3 size: 14 residues. CDR3 nucleotide sequence: TGTGCCACTTCCCGGACGGAAGCCAAAAACATTCAGTACTTC. Protein: CATSRTEAKNIQYF.

The chain combines TRBV7-9 with TRBJ2-6; 9 positions agree with TRBD1. V gave up 9 bases and J gave up 0 bases; unmatched junction bases: 9. This CDR3 has 17 residues. In germline, CDR1 is SEHNR, CDR2 FQNEAQ (reference sequence). CDR3 sequence: CASNRDRALSGANVLTF. The CDR3 bases are TGTGCCAGTAACCGGGACAGGGCCCTCTCTGGGGCCAACGTCCTGACTTTC.

The chain uses TRBV28 and TRBJ2-7, with 9 bases matching TRBD1. CDR1 and CDR2 from the germline V gene are MDHEN and SYDVKM. This CDR3 comprises 15 residues. V shed 6 bases, J shed 4 bases, and the junction held 10 bases outside the gene matches. CDR3 amino acids: CASSSPGTGRYEQYF. In DNA, the CDR3 is TGTGCCAGCAGCTCACCCGGGACAGGGCGATACGAGCAGTACTTC. Based on the CDR3 plus reference TRBV28 and TRBJ2-7, the full variable domain is DVKVTQSSRYLVKRTGEKVFLECVQDMDHENMFWYRQDPGLGLRLIYFSYDVKMKEKGDIPEGYSVSREKKERFSLILESASTNQTSMYLCASSSPGTGRYEQYFGPGTRLTVT.

This chain uses TRBV30 with TRBJ2-3; possibly TRBD1 or TRBD2 for D (6 bases each). This CDR3 is built from 17 residues. The germline V and J ends were trimmed by 2 bases and 3 bases, with 21 bases remaining between them. In germline, CDR1 is GTSNPN, CDR2 SVGIG (reference sequence). As DNA, the CDR3 is TGTGCCTGGAGTTCCAGGCGGGACAACCTTATAACAGATACGCAGTATTTT. Its translation is CAWSSRRDNLITDTQYF.

As concerns this clone: This specimen includes other DNA sequences encoding the same CDR3. The chain recombines TRBV7-9 with TRBJ2-3, with D uncertain. V gave up 1 base and J gave up 1 base, with 3 bases separating them. CDR1 and CDR2 (germline): SEHNR, FQNEAQ (reference sequence). The CDR3 runs 13 residues. Here the CDR3 reads CASSLGGTDTQYF. The CDR3 DNA sequence: TGTGCCAGCAGCTTAGGGGGCACAGATACGCAGTATTTT.

The chain is built from TRBV15 and TRBJ2-5; TRBD2 matches 10 bases. CDR3 size: 16 residues. V trimming: 1 base; J trimming: 4 bases; junction bases outside the gene matches: 6. CDR1 and CDR2 (germline): LNHNV, YYDKDF (reference sequence). The CDR3: CATSRGEAGGPETQYF. CDR3 DNA: TGTGCCACCAGCAGAGGGGAAGCGGGAGGGCCAGAGACCCAGTACTTC.

This clone was observed a few times. The rearrangement uses TRBV7-9 and TRBJ1-1; D possibly corresponds to TRBD1 (5 bases). The CDR3 is made up of 14 amino acids. With 4 bases removed from V and 5 bases from J, the gap between germline ends came to 14 bases. The germline V gene has CDR1 SEHNR and CDR2 FQNEAQ (reference sequence). The CDR3 nucleotides are TGTGCCAGCAGCTGGGAAGGGGTCTGGACTGAAGCTTTCTTT. Encoded protein: CASSWEGVWTEAFF. The variable domain in full, with the rest retrieved from reference TRBV7-9 and TRBJ1-1, is DTGVSQNPRHKITKRGQNVTFRCDPISEHNRLYWYRQTLGQGPEFLTYFQNEAQLEKSRLLSDRFSAERPKGSFSTLEIQRTEQGDSAMYLCASSWEGVWTEAFFGQGTRLTVV.

V gene TRBV7-2 combines with J gene TRBJ2-1; perhaps TRBD1 as D (7 bases). In germline, CDR1 is SGHTA, CDR2 FQGNSA. Trimming took 5 bases from V and 3 from J, leaving 14 bases between them. The length of the CDR3 is 15 residues. CDR3: CASSQRQGGYNEQFF. DNA for the CDR3: TGTGCCAGCAGCCAACGACAGGGAGGCTACAATGAGCAGTTCTTC.

CDR3 sequence (DNA): TGTGCCAGCAGCCCTTCCGTGGTTAGCGGGATAGCCTACGAGCAGTACTTC. Its translation: CASSPSVVSGIAYEQYF. The rearrangement links TRBV7-9 to TRBJ2-7; TRBD2 agrees at 8 bases. Germline V gene data show CDR1 as SEHNR and CDR2 as FQNEAQ (reference sequence). CDR3 length equals 17 residues. Trimming cost V 5 bases and J 2 bases; bases outside gene matches: 14.

The chain links TRBV7-3 to TRBJ2-5; 9 positions match TRBD1. V lost 6 bases to trimming and J lost 1 base; unmatched junction nucleotides: 6. CDR3 length: 15 amino acids. Per germline, CDR1 SGHTA and CDR2 FQGTGA. The CDR3 region is CASSPGTGTQETQYF. CDR3 bases: TGTGCCAGCAGTCCCGGGACAGGGACCCAAGAGACCCAGTACTTC.

CDR3 in amino acids: CASSRSGATVDTQYF. The CDR3 DNA follows: TGTGCCAGCAGCCGCTCGGGGGCCACGGTAGATACGCAGTATTTT. This chain links TRBV7-9 with TRBJ2-3, with D possibly called TRBD1 or TRBD2 (6 bases each). Trimming stripped 5 bases from V and 5 bases from J, with 17 bases between. The CDR3 is 15 residues long. Germline CDR1 is SEHNR and CDR2 is FQNEAQ (reference sequence).

This clone was observed a few times. The chain recombines TRBV9 with TRBJ2-5, with D hard to call. Germline V gene lookup returns CDR1 SGDLS and CDR2 YYNGEE. V gave up 4 bases and J gave up 2 bases, with 15 bases separating them. The CDR3 is 15 amino acids. CDR3 region: CASSPGSTPQETQYF. CDR3 bases: TGTGCCAGCAGCCCCGGGTCCACCCCACAAGAGACCCAGTACTTC.

In its sample, this clone was seen once. The V and J genes are TRBV6-5 and TRBJ1-2; unclear D gene. The CDR3 has 12 residues. Germline V gives CDR1 MNHEY, CDR2 SVGAGI. The V end lost 11 bases, the J end lost 4 bases, and 14 bases lay between the germline ends. The CDR3, as DNA: TGTGCCGCCCGGAGTGAACTCTATGGCTACACCTTC. It encodes CAARSELYGYTF.

This rearrangement joins TRBV30 to TRBJ2-2; D call uncertain. Per the germline V gene, CDR1 is GTSNPN and CDR2 is SVGIG (reference sequence). The CDR3 sequence is 16 residues long. The V end was cut by 3 bases, the J end by 2 bases, with 16 bases between. For the CDR3, the DNA is TGTGCCTGGAGCCTGGTCGCCACTTATAACACCGGGGAGCTGTTTTTT. Protein sequence: CAWSLVATYNTGELFF.